The text below deals with one T cell receptor beta chain. Mismatch with germline at one junction end may stem from a read error. Construction of TCR beta libraries relied on iRepertoire HTBI primers and on Arm-PCR targeting CDR3 regions. One entry per CDR3 protein results from TCRdb running MiXCR on the multiplex PCR reads. The data contain some 250,000 distinct CDR3 sequences, 15% to 20% of them seen just once; the ten biggest clones take up about 14%. Time point reported: newly diagnosed GD, antithyroid drugs for less than 3 months. PBMCs provided the RNA from which the TCR library was made. The CDR3 has 17 amino acids. Germline CDR1 is SNHLY and CDR2 is FYNNEI. The data originate from a study of regulatory T cells in long-lasting Graves disease. About the research overall: Duration of antithyroid drug therapy among newly diagnosed Graves' patients was under 3 months.

These data were also reused for a study on T cells in Graves' hyperthyroidism and ophthalmopathy.

The sequence was collected from a woman under 40 with Graves disease. The input for sequencing was peripheral blood mononuclear cells (PBMCs), taken at new diagnosis, from a patient treated with antithyroid drugs. The chain uses TRBV2 and TRBJ2-1; 11 nucleotides line up with TRBD1. The DNA of the CDR3 is TGTGCCAGCAGAGAAGGGACAGGGGGAACGGGCTACAATGAGCAGTTCTTC. It is translated as CASREGTGGTGYNEQFF.